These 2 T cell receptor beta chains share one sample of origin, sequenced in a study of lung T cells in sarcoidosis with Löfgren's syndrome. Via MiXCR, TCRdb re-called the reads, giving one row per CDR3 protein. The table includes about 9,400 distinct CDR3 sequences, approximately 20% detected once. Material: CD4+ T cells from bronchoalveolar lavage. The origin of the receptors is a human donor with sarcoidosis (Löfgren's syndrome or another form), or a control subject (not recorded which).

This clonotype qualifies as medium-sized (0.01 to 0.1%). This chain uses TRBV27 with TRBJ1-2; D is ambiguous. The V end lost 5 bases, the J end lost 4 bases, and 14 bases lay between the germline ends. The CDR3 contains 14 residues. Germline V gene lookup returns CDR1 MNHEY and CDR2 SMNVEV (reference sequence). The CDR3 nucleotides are TGTGCCAGCAGTCTGGTAGGGATGGGCTATGGCTACACCTTC. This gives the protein CASSLVGMGYGYTF.

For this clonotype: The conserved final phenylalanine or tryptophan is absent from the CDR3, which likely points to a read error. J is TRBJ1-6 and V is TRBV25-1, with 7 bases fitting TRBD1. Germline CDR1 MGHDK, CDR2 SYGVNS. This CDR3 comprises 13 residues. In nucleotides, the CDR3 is TGTGCCGGCAGTGTTACAGGGGCCCGGGCCCTCCACCTT. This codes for CAGSVTGARALHL.